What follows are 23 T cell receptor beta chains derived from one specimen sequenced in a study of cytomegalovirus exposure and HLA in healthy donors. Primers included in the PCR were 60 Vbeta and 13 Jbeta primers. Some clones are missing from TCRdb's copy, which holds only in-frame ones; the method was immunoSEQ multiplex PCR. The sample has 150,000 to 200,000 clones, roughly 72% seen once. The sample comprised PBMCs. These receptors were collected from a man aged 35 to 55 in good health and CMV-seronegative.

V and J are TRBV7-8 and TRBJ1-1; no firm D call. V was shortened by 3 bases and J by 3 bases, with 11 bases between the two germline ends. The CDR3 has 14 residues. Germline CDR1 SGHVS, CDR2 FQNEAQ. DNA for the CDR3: TGTGCCAGCAGCTTGGAGGTACGCTACACTGAAGCTTTCTTT. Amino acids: CASSLEVRYTEAFF.

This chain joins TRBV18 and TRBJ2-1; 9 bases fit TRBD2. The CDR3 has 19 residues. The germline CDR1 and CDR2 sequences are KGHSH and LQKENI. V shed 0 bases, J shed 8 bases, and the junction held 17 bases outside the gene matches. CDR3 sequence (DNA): TGTGCCAGCTCACCACCACCCGGGGTACTAGCGGGCCGAGGCTATGAGCAGTTCTTC. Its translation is CASSPPPGVLAGRGYEQFF. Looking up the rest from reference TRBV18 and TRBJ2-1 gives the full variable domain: NAGVMQNPRHLVRRRGQEARLRCSPMKGHSHVYWYRQLPEEGLKFMVYLQKENIIDESGMPKERFSAEFPKEGPSILRIQQVVRGDSAAYFCASSPPPGVLAGRGYEQFFGPGTRLTVL.

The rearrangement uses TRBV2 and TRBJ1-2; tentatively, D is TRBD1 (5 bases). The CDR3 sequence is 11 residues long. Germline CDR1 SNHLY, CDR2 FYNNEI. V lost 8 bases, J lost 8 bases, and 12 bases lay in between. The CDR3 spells CASRAGPGYTF. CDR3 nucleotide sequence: TGTGCCAGCCGGGCAGGGCCGGGCTACACCTTC.

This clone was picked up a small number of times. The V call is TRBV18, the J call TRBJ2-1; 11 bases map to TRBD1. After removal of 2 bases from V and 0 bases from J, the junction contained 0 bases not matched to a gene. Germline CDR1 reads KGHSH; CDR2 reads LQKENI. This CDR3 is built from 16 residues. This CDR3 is CASSPGTGGSYNEQFF. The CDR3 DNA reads TGTGCCAGCTCACCAGGGACAGGGGGCTCCTACAATGAGCAGTTCTTC.

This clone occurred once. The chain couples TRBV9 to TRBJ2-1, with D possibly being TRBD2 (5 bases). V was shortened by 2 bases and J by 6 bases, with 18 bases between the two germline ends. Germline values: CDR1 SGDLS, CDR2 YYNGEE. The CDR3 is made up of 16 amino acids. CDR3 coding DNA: TGTGCCAGCAGCGTTTACGGACCTAGCCCGGGCAATGAGCAGTTCTTC. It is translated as CASSVYGPSPGNEQFF.

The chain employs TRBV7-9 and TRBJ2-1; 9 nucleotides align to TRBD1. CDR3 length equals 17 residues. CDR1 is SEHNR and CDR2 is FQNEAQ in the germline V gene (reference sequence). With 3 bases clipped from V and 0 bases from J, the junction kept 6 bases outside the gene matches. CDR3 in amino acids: CASSFNRGRSSYNEQFF. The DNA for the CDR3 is TGTGCCAGCAGCTTTAACAGGGGGCGTAGCTCCTACAATGAGCAGTTCTTC. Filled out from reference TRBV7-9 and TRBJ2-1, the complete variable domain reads DTGVSQNPRHKITKRGQNVTFRCDPISEHNRLYWYRQTLGQGPEFLTYFQNEAQLEKSRLLSDRFSAERPKGSFSTLEIQRTEQGDSAMYLCASSFNRGRSSYNEQFFGPGTRLTVL.

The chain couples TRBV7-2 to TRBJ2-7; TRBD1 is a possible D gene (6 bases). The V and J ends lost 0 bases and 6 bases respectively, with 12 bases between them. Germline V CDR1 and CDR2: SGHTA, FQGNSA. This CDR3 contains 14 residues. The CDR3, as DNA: TGTGCCAGCAGCTTAGCACAGGGAAAGAGCGAGCAGTACTTC. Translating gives CASSLAQGKSEQYF. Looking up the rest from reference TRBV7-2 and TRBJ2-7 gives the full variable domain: GAGVSQSPSNKVTEKGKDVELRCDPISGHTALYWYRQSLGQGLEFLIYFQGNSAPDKSGLPSDRFSAERTGGSVSTLTIQRTQQEDSAVYLCASSLAQGKSEQYFGPGTRLTVT.

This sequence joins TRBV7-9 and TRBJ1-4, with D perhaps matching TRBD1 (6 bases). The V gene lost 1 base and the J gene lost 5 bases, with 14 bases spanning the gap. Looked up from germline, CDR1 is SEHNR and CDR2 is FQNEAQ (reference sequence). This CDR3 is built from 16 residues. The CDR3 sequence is CASSLVAPGENEKLFF. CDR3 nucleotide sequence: TGTGCCAGCAGCTTAGTGGCCCCAGGGGAGAATGAAAAACTGTTTTTT.

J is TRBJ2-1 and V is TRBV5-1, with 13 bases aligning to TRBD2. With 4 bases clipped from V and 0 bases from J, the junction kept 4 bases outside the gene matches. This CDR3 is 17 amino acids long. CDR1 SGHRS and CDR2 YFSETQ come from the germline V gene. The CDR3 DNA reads TGCGCCAGCAGCCCGGGACTAGCGGGGAGCTCCTACAATGAGCAGTTCTTC. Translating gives CASSPGLAGSSYNEQFF.

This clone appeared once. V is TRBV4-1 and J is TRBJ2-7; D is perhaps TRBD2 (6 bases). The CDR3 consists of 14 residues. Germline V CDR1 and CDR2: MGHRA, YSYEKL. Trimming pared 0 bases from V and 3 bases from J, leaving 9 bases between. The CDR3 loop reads CASSQDLGGYEQYF. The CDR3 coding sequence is TGCGCCAGCAGCCAAGATCTGGGAGGCTACGAGCAGTACTTC.

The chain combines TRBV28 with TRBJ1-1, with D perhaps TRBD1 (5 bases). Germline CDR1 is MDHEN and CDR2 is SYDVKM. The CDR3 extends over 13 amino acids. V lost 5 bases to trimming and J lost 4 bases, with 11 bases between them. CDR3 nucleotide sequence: TGTGCCAGCAGTCTACAGGTTATCACTGAAGCTTTCTTT. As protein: CASSLQVITEAFF.

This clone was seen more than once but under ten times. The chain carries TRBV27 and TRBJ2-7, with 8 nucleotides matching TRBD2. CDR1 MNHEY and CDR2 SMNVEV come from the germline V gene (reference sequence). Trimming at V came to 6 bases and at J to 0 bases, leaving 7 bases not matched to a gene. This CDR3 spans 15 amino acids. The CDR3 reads CASSFSGASSYEQYV. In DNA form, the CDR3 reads TGTGCCAGCAGCTTTAGCGGGGCCAGCTCCTACGAGCAGTACGTC.

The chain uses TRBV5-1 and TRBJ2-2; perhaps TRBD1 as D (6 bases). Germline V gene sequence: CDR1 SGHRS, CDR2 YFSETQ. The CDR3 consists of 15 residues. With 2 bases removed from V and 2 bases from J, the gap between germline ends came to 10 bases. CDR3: CASSLGGINTGELFF. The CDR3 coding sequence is TGCGCCAGCAGCTTAGGGGGTATAAACACCGGGGAGCTGTTTTTT. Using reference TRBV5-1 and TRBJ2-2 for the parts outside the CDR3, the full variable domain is KAGVTQTPRYLIKTRGQQVTLSCSPISGHRSVSWYQQTPGQGLQFLFEYFSETQRNKGNFPGRFSGRQFSNSRSEMNVSTLELGDSALYLCASSLGGINTGELFFGEGSRLTVL.

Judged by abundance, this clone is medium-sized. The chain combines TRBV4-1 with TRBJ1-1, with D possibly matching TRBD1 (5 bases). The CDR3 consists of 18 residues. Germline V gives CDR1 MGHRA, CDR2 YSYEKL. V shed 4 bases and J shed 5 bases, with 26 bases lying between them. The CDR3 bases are TGCGCCAGCAGCCGCCTTCACCCGGGAGGGGAGGGAGGGACTGAAGCTTTCTTT. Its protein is CASSRLHPGGEGGTEAFF.

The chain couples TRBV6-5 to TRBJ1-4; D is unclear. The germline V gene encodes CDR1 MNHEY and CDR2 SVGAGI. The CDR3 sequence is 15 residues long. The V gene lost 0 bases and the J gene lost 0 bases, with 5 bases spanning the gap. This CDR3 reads CASSYSAATNEKLFF. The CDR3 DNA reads TGTGCCAGCAGTTACTCGGCGGCAACTAATGAAAAACTGTTTTTT.

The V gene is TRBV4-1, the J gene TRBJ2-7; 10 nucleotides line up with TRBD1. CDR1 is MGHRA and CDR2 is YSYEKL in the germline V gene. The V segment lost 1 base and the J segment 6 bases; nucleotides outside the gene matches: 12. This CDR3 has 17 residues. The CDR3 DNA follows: TGCGCCAGCAGCCAAGGGTTTAGGAGACAGGGGGCCTTCGAGCAGTACTTC. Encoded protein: CASSQGFRRQGAFEQYF.

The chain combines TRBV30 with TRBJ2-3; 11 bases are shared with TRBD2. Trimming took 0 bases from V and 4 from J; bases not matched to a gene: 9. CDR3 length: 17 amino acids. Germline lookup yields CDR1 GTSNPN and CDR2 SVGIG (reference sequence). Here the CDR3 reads CAWSVQRTSGLSDTQYF. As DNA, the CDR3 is TGTGCCTGGAGTGTACAGAGGACTAGCGGGTTATCAGATACGCAGTATTTT. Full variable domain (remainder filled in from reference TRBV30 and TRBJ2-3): SQTIHQWPATLVQPVGSPLSLECTVEGTSNPNLYWYRQAAGRGLQLLFYSVGIGQISSEVPQNLSASRPQDRQFILSSKKLLLSDSGFYLCAWSVQRTSGLSDTQYFGPGTRLTVL.

The CDR3 nucleotides read TGTGCCAGTACCCAGGGGACGGAGACCCAGTACTTC. This codes for CASTQGTETQYF. The chain uses TRBV28 and TRBJ2-5; possibly TRBD1 for D (6 bases). V gave up 9 bases and J gave up 5 bases, with 13 bases separating them. In germline, CDR1 is MDHEN, CDR2 SYDVKM. The CDR3 runs 12 residues.

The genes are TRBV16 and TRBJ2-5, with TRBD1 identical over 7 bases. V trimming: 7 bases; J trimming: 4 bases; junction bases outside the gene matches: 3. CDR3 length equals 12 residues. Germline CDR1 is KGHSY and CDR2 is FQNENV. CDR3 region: CASTRDRETQYF. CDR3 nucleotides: TGTGCCAGCACCAGGGACAGAGAGACCCAGTACTTC.

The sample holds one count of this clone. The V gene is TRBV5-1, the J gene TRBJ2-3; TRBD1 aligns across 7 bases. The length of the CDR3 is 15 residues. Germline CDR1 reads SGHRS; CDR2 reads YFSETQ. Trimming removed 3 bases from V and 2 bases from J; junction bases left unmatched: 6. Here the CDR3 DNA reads TGCGCCAGCAGCTACAGGGGTATCAACACAGATACGCAGTATTTT. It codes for CASSYRGINTDTQYF.

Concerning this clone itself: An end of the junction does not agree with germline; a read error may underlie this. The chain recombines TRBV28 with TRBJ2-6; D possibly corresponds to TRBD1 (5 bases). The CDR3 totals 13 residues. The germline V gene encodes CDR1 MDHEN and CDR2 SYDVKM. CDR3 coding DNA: TGTGCCAGCAGTCTTTCTGGGGCCAACGGCCTGACTTTC. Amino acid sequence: CASSLSGANGLTF.

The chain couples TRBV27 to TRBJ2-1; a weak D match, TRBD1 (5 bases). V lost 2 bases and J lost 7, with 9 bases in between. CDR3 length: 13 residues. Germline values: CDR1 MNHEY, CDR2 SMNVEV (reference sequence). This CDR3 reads CASSLGAGNEQFF. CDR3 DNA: TGTGCCAGCAGTTTAGGGGCTGGAAATGAGCAGTTCTTC.

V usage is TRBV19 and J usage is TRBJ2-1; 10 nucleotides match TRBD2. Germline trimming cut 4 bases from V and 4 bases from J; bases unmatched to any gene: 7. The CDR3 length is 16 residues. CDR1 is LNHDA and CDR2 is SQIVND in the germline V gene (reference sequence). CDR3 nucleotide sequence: TGTGCCAGTAGTAGTTTAGCGGGAGGAAGGTACAATGAGCAGTTCTTC. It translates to CASSSLAGGRYNEQFF.